The subject of this entry is one TCR beta chain. Its antigen remains unknown. The data originate from a study of T cell responses to AZD1222 COVID-19 vaccine. Germline CDR1 and CDR2: MDHEN and SYDVKM. With 4 bases removed from V and 4 bases from J, the gap between germline ends came to 10 bases. There are 14 residues in the CDR3. Here immunoSEQ multiplex PCR was the method, and the copy in TCRdb shows in-frame clones only, minus some. The sample has some 120,000 clones, around 90% seen once. General study findings and limits: Baseline seropositivity occurred in only a handful of AZD1222 recipients.

Material: peripheral blood, obtained on day 0 of AZD1222 vaccination. This receptor was taken from an adult in good health. V usage is TRBV28 and J usage is TRBJ2-2, with D possibly matching TRBD2 (7 bases). CDR3 bases: TGTGCCAGCAGTTCAGGGGAGGGCACCGGGGAGCTGTTTTTT. Translated: CASSSGEGTGELFF.